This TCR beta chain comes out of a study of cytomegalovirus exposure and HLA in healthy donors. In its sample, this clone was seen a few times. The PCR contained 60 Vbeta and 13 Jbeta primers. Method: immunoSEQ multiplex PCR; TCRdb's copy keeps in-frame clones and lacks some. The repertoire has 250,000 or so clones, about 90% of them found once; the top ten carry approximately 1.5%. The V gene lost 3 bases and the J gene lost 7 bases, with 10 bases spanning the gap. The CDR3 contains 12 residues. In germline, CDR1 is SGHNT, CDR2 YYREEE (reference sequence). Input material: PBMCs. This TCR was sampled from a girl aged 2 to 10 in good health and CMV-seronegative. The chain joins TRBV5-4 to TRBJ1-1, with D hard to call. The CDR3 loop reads CASSSLGNEAFF. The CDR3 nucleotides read TGTGCCAGCAGCTCGCTCGGGAATGAAGCTTTCTTT.